This TCR beta chain was identified in a study of cytotoxic CD8 clonotypes in ibrutinib-treated CLL. Some clones are missing from TCRdb's copy, which holds only in-frame ones; the method was immunoSEQ multiplex PCR. The table has approximately 90,000 clones, roughly three quarters seen once. The CDR3 runs to 14 residues. V dropped 9 bases and J dropped 0 bases, with 15 bases sitting between them. The germline V gene encodes CDR1 SNHLY and CDR2 FYNNEI. Sequencing used PBMCs, obtained after 24 months of ibrutinib treatment. This chain connects TRBV2 to TRBJ2-7; D is uncertain. The source of this sequence is a human donor with chronic lymphocytic leukemia. The CDR3, as DNA: TGTGCCAGTGGGTCTGGGCGGACCTCCTACGAGCAGTACTTC. It encodes CASGSGRTSYEQYF.